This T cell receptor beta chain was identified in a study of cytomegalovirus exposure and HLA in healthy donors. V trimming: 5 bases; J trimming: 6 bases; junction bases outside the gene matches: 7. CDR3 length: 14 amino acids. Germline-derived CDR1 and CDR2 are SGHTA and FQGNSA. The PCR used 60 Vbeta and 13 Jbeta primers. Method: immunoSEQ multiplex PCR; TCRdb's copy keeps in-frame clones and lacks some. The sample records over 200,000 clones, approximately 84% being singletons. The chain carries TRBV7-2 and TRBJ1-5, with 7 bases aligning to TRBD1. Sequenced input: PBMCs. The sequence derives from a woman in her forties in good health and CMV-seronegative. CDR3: CASSQGQTGQPQHF. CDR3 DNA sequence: TGTGCCAGCAGCCAGGGACAGACGGGTCAGCCCCAGCATTTT.